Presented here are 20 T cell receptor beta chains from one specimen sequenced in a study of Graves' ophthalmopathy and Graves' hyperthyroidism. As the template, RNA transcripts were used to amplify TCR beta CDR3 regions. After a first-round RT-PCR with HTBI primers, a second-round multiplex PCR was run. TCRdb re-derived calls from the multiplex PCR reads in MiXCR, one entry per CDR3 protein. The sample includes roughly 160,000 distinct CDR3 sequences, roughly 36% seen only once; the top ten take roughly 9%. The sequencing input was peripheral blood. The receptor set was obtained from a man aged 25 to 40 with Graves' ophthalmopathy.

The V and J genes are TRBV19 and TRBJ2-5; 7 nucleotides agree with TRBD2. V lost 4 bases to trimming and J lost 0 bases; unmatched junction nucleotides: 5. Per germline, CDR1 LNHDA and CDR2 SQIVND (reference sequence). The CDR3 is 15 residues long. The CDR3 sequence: CASSTGRVNQETQYF. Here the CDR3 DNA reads TGTGCCAGTAGTACAGGGAGGGTAAACCAAGAGACCCAGTACTTC.

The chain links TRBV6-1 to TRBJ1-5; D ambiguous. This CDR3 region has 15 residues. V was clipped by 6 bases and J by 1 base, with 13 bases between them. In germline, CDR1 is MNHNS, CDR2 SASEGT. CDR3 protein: CASRTRPGSNQPQHF. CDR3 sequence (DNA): TGTGCCAGCAGAACCAGACCGGGCAGCAATCAGCCCCAGCATTTT.

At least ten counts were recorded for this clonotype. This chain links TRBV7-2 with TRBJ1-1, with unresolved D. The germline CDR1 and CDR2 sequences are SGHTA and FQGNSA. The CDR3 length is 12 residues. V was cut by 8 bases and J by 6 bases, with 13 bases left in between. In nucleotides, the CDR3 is TGTGCCAGCCGCCTGCCCTCAGCTGAAGCTTTCTTT. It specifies CASRLPSAEAFF.

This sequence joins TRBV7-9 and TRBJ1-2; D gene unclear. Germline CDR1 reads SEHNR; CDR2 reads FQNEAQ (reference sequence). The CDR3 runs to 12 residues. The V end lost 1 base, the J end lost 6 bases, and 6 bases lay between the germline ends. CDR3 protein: CASSLGVHGYTF. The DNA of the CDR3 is TGTGCCAGCAGCTTAGGAGTCCATGGCTACACCTTC.

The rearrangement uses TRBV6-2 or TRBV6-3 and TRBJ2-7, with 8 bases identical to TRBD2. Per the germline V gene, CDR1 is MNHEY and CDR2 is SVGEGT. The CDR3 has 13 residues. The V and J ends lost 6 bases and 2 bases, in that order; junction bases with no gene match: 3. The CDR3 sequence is CASRSGGPYEQYF. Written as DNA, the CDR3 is TGTGCCAGCAGAAGCGGGGGCCCCTACGAGCAGTACTTC.

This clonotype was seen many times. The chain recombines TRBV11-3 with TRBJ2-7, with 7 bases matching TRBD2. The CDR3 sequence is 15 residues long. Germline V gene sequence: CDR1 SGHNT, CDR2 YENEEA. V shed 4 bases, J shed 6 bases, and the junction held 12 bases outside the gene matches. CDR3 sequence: CASSWGGSALSEQYF. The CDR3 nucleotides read TGTGCCAGCAGCTGGGGGGGTAGCGCCCTTTCCGAGCAGTACTTC.

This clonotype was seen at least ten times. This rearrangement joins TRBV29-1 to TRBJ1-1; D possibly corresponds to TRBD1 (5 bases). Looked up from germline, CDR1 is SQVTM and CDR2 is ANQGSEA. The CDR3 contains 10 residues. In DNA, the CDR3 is TGCACTGGGGGTGGGACTGAAGCTTTCTTT. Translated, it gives CTGGGTEAFF.

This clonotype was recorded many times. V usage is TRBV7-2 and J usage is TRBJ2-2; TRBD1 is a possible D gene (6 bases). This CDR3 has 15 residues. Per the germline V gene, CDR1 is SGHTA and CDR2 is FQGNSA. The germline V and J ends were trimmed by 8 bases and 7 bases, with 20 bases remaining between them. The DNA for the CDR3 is TGTGCCAGCCATAGCCAGGGGCATCTCATCGGGGAGCTGTTTTTT. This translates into CASHSQGHLIGELFF.

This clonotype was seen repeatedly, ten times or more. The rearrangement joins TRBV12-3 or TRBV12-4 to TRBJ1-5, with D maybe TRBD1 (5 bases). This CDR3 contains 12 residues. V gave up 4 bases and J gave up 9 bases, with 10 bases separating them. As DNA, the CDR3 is TGTGCCAGCAGTTCCAGGGTCTGGCCCCAGCATTTT. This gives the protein CASSSRVWPQHF.

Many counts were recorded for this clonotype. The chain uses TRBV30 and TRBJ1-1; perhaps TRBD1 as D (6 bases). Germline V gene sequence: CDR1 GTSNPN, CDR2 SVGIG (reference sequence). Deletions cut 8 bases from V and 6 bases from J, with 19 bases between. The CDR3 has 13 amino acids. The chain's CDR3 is CAGNRALGPEAFF. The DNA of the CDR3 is TGTGCCGGAAACAGGGCTCTGGGGCCTGAAGCTTTCTTT.

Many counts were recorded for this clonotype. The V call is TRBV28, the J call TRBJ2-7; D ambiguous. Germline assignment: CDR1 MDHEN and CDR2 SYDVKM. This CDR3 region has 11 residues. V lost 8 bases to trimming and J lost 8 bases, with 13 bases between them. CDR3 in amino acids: CASEDRYKQYF. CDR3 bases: TGTGCCAGCGAGGACCGTTACAAGCAGTACTTC.

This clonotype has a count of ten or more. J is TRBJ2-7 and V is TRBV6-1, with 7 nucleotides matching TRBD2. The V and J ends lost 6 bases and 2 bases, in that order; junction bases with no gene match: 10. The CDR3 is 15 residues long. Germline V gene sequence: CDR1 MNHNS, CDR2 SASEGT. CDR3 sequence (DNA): TGTGCCAGCAGCCCCTCTCGCGGGAGCACCTACGAGCAGTACTTC. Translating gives CASSPSRGSTYEQYF.

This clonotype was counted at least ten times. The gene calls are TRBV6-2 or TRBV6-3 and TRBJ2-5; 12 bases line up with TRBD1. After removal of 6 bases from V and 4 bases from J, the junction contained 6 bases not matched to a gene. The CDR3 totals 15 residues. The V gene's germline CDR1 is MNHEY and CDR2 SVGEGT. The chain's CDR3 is CASRDPGQGAETQYF. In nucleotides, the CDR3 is TGTGCCAGCAGAGACCCGGGACAGGGGGCAGAGACCCAGTACTTC.

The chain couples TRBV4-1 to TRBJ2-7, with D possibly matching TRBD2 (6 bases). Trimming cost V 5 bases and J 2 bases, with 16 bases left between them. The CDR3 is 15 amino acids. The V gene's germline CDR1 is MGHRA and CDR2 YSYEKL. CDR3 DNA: TGCGCCAGCAGCTCTACTAGCAGTGTTGCCTACGAGCAGTACTTC. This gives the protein CASSSTSSVAYEQYF.

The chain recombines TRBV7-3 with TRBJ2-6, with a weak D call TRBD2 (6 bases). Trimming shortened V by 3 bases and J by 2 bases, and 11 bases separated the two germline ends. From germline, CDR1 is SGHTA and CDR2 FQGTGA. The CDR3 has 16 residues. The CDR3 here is CASSLPGLTGANVLTF. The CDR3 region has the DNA TGTGCCAGCAGCTTGCCGGGACTCACTGGGGCCAACGTCCTGACTTTC.

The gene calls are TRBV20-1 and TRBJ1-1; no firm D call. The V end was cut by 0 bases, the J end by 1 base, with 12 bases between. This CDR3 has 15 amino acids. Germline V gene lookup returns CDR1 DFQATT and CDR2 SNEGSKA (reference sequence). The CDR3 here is CSARDIRFSNTEAFF. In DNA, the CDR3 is TGCAGTGCTAGAGATATAAGGTTCTCGAACACTGAAGCTTTCTTT.

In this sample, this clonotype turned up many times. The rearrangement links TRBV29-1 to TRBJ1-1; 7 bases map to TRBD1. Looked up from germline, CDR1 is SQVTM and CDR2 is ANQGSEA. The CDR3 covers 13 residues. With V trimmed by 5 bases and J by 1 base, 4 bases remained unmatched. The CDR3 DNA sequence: TGCAGCGTTTTCAGGGGGACGAACACTGAAGCTTTCTTT. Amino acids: CSVFRGTNTEAFF.

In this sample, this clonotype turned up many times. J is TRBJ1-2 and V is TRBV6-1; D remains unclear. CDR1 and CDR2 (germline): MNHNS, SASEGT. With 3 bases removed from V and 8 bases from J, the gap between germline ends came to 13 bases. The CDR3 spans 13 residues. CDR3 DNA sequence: TGTGCCAGCAGTGAGGGCGGCTATTGGGGCTACACCTTC. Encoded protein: CASSEGGYWGYTF.

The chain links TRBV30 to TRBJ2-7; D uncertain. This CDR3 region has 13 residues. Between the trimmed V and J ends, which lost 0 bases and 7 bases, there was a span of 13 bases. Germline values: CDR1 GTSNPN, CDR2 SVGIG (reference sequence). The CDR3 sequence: CAWSVPTAWEQYF. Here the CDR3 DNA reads TGTGCCTGGAGTGTACCGACGGCGTGGGAGCAGTACTTC.

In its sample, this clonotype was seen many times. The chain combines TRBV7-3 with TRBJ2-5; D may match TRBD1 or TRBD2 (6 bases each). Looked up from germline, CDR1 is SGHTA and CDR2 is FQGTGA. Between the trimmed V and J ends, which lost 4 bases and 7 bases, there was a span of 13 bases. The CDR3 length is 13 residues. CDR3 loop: CASSSEGDGTQYF. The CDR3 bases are TGTGCCAGCAGCTCGGAGGGGGACGGGACCCAGTACTTC.